These T cell receptor beta chains were read from a single sample in a study of CD8+CD57+ T cells in acquired aplastic anemia. TCRdb recomputed calls from the reads with MiXCR, one row per CDR3 protein. The sample comprises about 180,000 distinct CDR3 sequences, around 45% of which are singletons, and around 3% rests with the top ten. The source material was sorted CD4+, CD8+, or CD8+CD57+ T cells (not recorded which) from PBMCs. These receptors all come from a human donor in good health. CDR3s include the opening cysteine and the closing phenylalanine or tryptophan. Fields, in order: CDR3 protein, J gene, V gene.

CDR3: CASSLEWLGPGRSNEQFF
J: TRBJ2-1
V: TRBV11-2

CDR3: CSAYRLVNEKLFF
J: TRBJ1-4
V: TRBV20-1

CDR3: CAISDKRGSGTEAFF
J: TRBJ1-1
V: TRBV10-3

CDR3: CASSSVLQGGSYEQYF
J: TRBJ2-7
V: TRBV5-5

CDR3: CASSLRAPSGNYDEQFF
J: TRBJ2-1
V: TRBV7-3

CDR3: CASSPGRNYEQYF
J: TRBJ2-7
V: TRBV7-6

CDR3: CASNFNRGGNTEAFF
J: TRBJ1-1
V: TRBV6-5

CDR3: CASSGTGFNEQYF
J: TRBJ2-7
V: TRBV10-1

CDR3: CASSRGTGGTDTQYF
J: TRBJ2-3
V: TRBV5-1

CDR3: CASSTKRGYNEQFF
J: TRBJ2-1
V: TRBV19

CDR3: CASSERADLRLFF
J: TRBJ1-4
V: TRBV6-1

CDR3: CASSQDQELLISYEQYF
J: TRBJ2-7
V: TRBV4-1

CDR3: CASSLEAQKYSPLHF
J: TRBJ1-6
V: TRBV11-2

CDR3: CASSLAPGQGSPLHF
J: TRBJ1-6
V: TRBV7-8

CDR3: CSDPVPGSEKLFF
J: TRBJ1-4
V: TRBV20-1

CDR3: CASSAQDYEQYF
J: TRBJ2-7
V: TRBV9

CDR3: CASSIRKAGEYEQFF
J: TRBJ2-1
V: TRBV19

CDR3: CASSLASSEDGLSYNSPLHF
J: TRBJ1-6
V: TRBV5-1

CDR3: CASSDETGASYEQYF
J: TRBJ2-7
V: TRBV6-1

CDR3: CASSLREGWNTQYF
J: TRBJ2-3
V: TRBV7-6

CDR3: CATSDSGGPNTDTQYF
J: TRBJ2-3
V: TRBV24-1

CDR3: CASSLRPDTQYF
J: TRBJ2-3
V: TRBV19

CDR3: CSARAKTGPGYTF
J: TRBJ1-2
V: TRBV20-1

CDR3: CASSPQTRNTGELFF
J: TRBJ2-2
V: TRBV5-1

CDR3: CASSLGQGTSPLHF
J: TRBJ1-6
V: TRBV5-4

CDR3: CASRGGSYEQYF
J: TRBJ2-7
V: TRBV7-8

CDR3: CASSLWLATYNEQFF
J: TRBJ2-1
V: TRBV7-8

CDR3: CASSLSGSDTEAFF
J: TRBJ1-1
V: TRBV18

CDR3: CASSYSQTQYF
J: TRBJ2-5
V: TRBV6-5

CDR3: CSVEDRGTTDTQYF
J: TRBJ2-3
V: TRBV29-1

CDR3: CASSLNRDGAFF
J: TRBJ1-1
V: TRBV7-9

CDR3: CASSSGTGNSPLHF
J: TRBJ1-6
V: TRBV25-1

CDR3: CATSRDRLGYTF
J: TRBJ1-2
V: TRBV15

CDR3: CASRRGLYNEQFF
J: TRBJ2-1
V: TRBV19

CDR3: CASSPPAGVTEAFF
J: TRBJ1-1
V: TRBV18

CDR3: CASRGAATNEKLFF
J: TRBJ1-4
V: TRBV2

CDR3: CSAPDRWGSNTGELFF
J: TRBJ2-2
V: TRBV20-1

CDR3: CASTIARGSYEQYF
J: TRBJ2-7
V: TRBV5-1

CDR3: CTSTGGTEAFF
J: TRBJ1-1
V: TRBV19

CDR3: CASGSWLTETQYF
J: TRBJ2-5
V: TRBV7-6

CDR3: CSALLSGDTQYF
J: TRBJ2-3
V: TRBV20-1

CDR3: CASSQDLARNTEAFF
J: TRBJ1-1
V: TRBV4-1

CDR3: CAYGQGYSGNTIYF
J: TRBJ1-3
V: TRBV7-9

CDR3: CSVEEQMKNSGNTIYF
J: TRBJ1-3
V: TRBV29-1

CDR3: CAGSFRTGGTEAFF
J: TRBJ1-1
V: TRBV7-2

CDR3: CASSLAGSEQYF
J: TRBJ2-7
V: TRBV7-6

CDR3: CARPGIYEQYF
J: TRBJ2-7
V: TRBV27

CDR3: CASSELAVTEAFF
J: TRBJ1-1
V: TRBV25-1

CDR3: CASSVEVENYGYTF
J: TRBJ1-2
V: TRBV2

CDR3: CASSPLGLAGQADTQYF
J: TRBJ2-3
V: TRBV4-2